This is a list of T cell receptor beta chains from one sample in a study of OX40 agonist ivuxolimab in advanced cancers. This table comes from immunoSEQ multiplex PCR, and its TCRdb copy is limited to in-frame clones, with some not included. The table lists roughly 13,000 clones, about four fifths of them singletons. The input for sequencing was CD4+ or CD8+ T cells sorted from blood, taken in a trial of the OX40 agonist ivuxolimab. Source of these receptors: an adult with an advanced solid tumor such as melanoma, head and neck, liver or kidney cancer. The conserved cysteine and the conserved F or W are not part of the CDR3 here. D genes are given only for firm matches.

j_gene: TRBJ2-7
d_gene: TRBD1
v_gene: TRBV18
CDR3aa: ASSPPGQGDYNYEQY

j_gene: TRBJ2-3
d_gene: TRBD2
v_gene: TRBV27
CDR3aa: ASSYGLAADTQY

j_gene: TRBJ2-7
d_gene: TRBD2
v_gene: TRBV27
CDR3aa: ASSFTSGSYEQY

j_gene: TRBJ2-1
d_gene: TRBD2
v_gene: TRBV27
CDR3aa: ASSPGLAGVNEQF

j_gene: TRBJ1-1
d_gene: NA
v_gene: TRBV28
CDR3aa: ASRIQGPNTEAF

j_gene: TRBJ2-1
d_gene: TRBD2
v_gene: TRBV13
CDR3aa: ASSTTGTSGSTNEQF

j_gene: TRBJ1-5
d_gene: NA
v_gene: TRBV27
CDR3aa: ASSLASQGPYQPQH

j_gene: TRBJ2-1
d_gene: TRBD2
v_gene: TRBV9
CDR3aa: ASSVSGGIYNEQF

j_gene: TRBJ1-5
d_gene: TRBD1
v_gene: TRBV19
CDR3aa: ASSTRDRGFQPQH

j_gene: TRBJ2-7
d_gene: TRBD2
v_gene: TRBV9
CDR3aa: ASSVGLAGEAQY

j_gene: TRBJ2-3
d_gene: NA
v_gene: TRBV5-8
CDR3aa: ASSPRWGSTQY

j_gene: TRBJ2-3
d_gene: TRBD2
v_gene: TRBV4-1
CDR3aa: ASSQVPLAGDTDTQY

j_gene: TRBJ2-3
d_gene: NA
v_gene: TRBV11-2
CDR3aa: ASSLEWERSDTQY

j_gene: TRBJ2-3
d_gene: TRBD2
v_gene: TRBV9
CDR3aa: ASSEGSGKDTQY

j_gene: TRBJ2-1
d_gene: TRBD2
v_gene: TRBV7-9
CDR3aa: ASSALAGAGPREQF

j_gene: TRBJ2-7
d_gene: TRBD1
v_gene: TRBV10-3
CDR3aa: ATRPQTGDWYEQY

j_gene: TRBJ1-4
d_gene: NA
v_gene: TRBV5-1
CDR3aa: ASSLEPTNEKLF

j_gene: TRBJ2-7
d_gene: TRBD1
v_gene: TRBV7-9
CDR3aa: ASSSTGTGGSYEQY

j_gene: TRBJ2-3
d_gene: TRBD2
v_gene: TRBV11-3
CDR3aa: ASSSAGDTDTQY

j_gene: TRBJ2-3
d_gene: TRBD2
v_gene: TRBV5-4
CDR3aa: ASSHGLAGADTQY

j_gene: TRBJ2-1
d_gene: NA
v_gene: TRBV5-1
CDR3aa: ASSPSGLTYNEQF

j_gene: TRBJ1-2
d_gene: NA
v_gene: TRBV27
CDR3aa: ASSFPGMGYT

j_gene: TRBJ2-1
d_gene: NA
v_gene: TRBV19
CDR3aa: ASSIDPLGQMGSNEQF

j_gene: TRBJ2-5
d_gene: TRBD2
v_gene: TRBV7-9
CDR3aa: ASSYPSGGAGETQY

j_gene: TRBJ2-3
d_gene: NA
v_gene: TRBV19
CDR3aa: ASTTENTDTQY

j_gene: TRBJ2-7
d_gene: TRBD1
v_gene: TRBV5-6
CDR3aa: ASSFGTGVYEQY

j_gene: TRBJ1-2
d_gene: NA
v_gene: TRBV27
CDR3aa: ASSFRESDYGYT